This TCR beta chain was captured in a study of blood T cell repertoires in COVID-19. Turning to the study itself: Researchers got acute and convalescent COVID-19 samples from the United States, Italy and Spain. T cells, B-cell-depleted T cells, or PBMCs supplied cDNA or gDNA.

Enrollment of patients from Seattle took place during active infection, with longitudinal follow-up. Original methodology: Estimation of nucleated cell counts relied on the amplification of reference gene primers. Using immunoSEQ multiplex PCR, the repertoire was profiled, and TCRdb retains in-frame clones only, with some absent. V and J calls and clone size are as listed in that table; D and trimming were resolved from the DNA. The sample contains 150,000 to 200,000 clones, around 87% of which appear only once. From germline, CDR1 is SNHLY and CDR2 FYNNEI. With V trimmed by 9 bases and J by 5 bases, 7 bases remained unmatched. This CDR3 is 14 amino acids long.

The chain is built from TRBV2 and TRBJ2-1, with 10 bases identical to TRBD2. The specimen sequenced was peripheral blood. This TCR came from a woman of 80 years or more with COVID-19, enrolled during active disease. The DNA for the CDR3 is TGTGCCAGTGGGGGAGGACTAGCGGACAATGAGCAGTTCTTC. It translates to CASGGGLADNEQFF.